This passage covers 21 T cell receptor beta chains from one sample sequenced in a study of blood T cells in healthy people across ages. Then a second PCR, running roughly 7 to 11 cycles, was carried out with a sample-barcoded 5' primer and a J-beta primer mix. Using its own MiXCR run on the 5' RACE reads, TCRdb lists one record per CDR3 protein. The data contain about 1.1 million distinct CDR3 sequences, 35% to 40% of them singletons. The sequencing input was blood. The receptors were sampled from a man between 18 and 29 years old in good health.

This clonotype was counted a single time. This chain connects TRBV6-1 to TRBJ1-1; no firm D call. The CDR3 is 12 amino acids. CDR1 is MNHNS, CDR2 SASEGT, per germline. Trimming stripped 7 bases from V and 8 bases from J, with 14 bases between. For the CDR3, the DNA is TGTGCCAGCATGCGTGGTTCGGGGGAAGCTTTCTTT. It specifies CASMRGSGEAFF.

This clonotype was observed a handful of times. The CDR3 spells CASSGGTTRFDEQFF. The CDR3, as DNA: TGTGCCAGCAGCGGCGGGACAACCCGCTTCGATGAGCAGTTCTTC. The chain carries TRBV2 and TRBJ2-1; D may correspond to TRBD1 or TRBD2 (6 bases each). Per germline, CDR1 SNHLY and CDR2 FYNNEI. This CDR3 region has 15 residues. With 6 bases removed from V and 8 bases from J, the gap between germline ends came to 20 bases.

This clonotype was observed at least ten times. The junction departs from germline at one end; a sequencing error may be responsible. The chain carries TRBV12-3 or TRBV12-4 and TRBJ1-2; possibly TRBD1 for D (5 bases). The CDR3 is 13 amino acids. The CDR3 DNA follows: TGTGCCAGCAGCTTAGAGGGGAACTATGGCTACACCTTC. This sequence encodes CASSLEGNYGYTF.

This chain connects TRBV7-6 to TRBJ2-1; 7 bases agree with TRBD1. The germline gives CDR1 SGHVS, CDR2 FNYEAQ. Trimming cost V 5 bases and J 8 bases; bases outside gene matches: 12. The CDR3 contains 15 residues. The CDR3 nucleotides read TGTGCCAGCAGCGATACAGGGGTGGGTTACGATGAGCAGTTCTTC. Its protein is CASSDTGVGYDEQFF.

A few counts support this clonotype. The rearrangement links TRBV27 to TRBJ2-3; D not resolved. Trimming cost V 1 base and J 2 bases, with 10 bases left between them. CDR3 length: 15 residues. Germline CDR1 MNHEY, CDR2 SMNVEV (reference sequence). CDR3 loop: CASSLLGFPTDTQYF. The CDR3 DNA reads TGTGCCAGCAGTTTATTGGGGTTCCCCACAGATACGCAGTATTTT.

In this sample, this clonotype turned up a few times. This chain links TRBV29-1 with TRBJ1-1, with D possibly being TRBD1 (6 bases). This CDR3 is built from 11 residues. The ends were cut back, 7 bases at V and 5 bases at J, with 11 bases in the middle. Germline V gives CDR1 SQVTM, CDR2 ANQGSEA. Here the CDR3 reads CSAEGETEAFF. The CDR3 bases are TGCAGCGCCGAGGGGGAGACTGAAGCTTTCTTT.

The gene calls are TRBV25-1 and TRBJ2-4; TRBD1 might be the D (6 bases). In germline, CDR1 is MGHDK, CDR2 SYGVNS. Trimming took 6 bases from V and 0 from J, leaving 15 bases between them. The CDR3 consists of 16 residues. In nucleotides, the CDR3 is TGTGCCAGCAGCGAAAACAGGGCACTAGCCAAAAACATTCAGTACTTC. It encodes CASSENRALAKNIQYF.

CDR3 DNA sequence: TGCAGCGTTGAGGGGATCCTTCTGACAGGGAGGTACACTGAAGCTTTCTTT. Its protein is CSVEGILLTGRYTEAFF. The rearrangement joins TRBV29-1 to TRBJ1-1; 7 bases agree with TRBD1. With 3 bases clipped from V and 3 bases from J, the junction kept 16 bases outside the gene matches. The CDR3 is 17 residues long. Germline values: CDR1 SQVTM, CDR2 ANQGSEA. Together with reference TRBV29-1 and TRBJ1-1, the CDR3 gives the full variable domain: SAVISQKPSRDICQRGTSLTIQCQVDSQVTMMFWYRQQPGQSLTLIATANQGSEATYESGFVIDKFPISRPNLTFSTLTVSNMSPEDSSIYLCSVEGILLTGRYTEAFFGQGTRLTVV.

Only a few counts were recorded for this clonotype. This chain links TRBV11-2 with TRBJ2-3, with 9 positions matching TRBD2. This CDR3 comprises 16 residues. Germline lookup yields CDR1 SGHAT and CDR2 FQNNGV. V shed 6 bases and J 2 bases; nucleotides not matched to a gene: 9. The CDR3 loop reads CASSLILAGSTDTQYF. The CDR3 DNA is TGTGCCAGCAGTTTAATTCTAGCGGGGTCCACAGATACGCAGTATTTT.

In regard to this clonotype: A much larger clone lies a single base off, so this may be a read error. J is TRBJ2-1 and V is TRBV2; the D is unclear. Germline CDR1 and CDR2: SNHLY and FYNNEI. The V and J ends lost 5 bases and 3 bases respectively, with 5 bases between them. This CDR3 is built from 12 residues. The CDR3 loop reads CASSYIYNEQFF. In DNA, the CDR3 is TGTGCCAGCAGTTATATCTACAATGAGCAGTTCTTC.

This clonotype was seen a few times. V is TRBV7-2 and J is TRBJ2-7; 7 nucleotides agree with TRBD2. This CDR3 spans 15 amino acids. The junction had 9 bases not matched to a gene; V was cut back by 0 bases and J by 7 bases. The germline V gene encodes CDR1 SGHTA and CDR2 FQGNSA. In DNA, the CDR3 is TGTGCCAGCAGCTTAGCCGGGACTACTATATCAGAGCAGTACTTC. This sequence encodes CASSLAGTTISEQYF. Together with reference TRBV7-2 and TRBJ2-7, the CDR3 gives the full variable domain: GAGVSQSPSNKVTEKGKDVELRCDPISGHTALYWYRQSLGQGLEFLIYFQGNSAPDKSGLPSDRFSAERTGGSVSTLTIQRTQQEDSAVYLCASSLAGTTISEQYFGPGTRLTVT.

This chain's CDR3 is CSAGWGRYYGYTF. The CDR3 bases are TGCAGCGCAGGCTGGGGACGGTACTATGGCTACACCTTC. The J gene is TRBJ1-2, the V gene TRBV29-1; maybe TRBD1 (5 bases). V gave up 7 bases and J gave up 3 bases, with 15 bases separating them. Germline loops: CDR1 SQVTM, CDR2 ANQGSEA. This CDR3 region has 13 residues.

This clonotype turned up a few times. The chain is built from TRBV5-1 and TRBJ2-3, with a weak D call TRBD2 (5 bases). CDR1 and CDR2 from the germline V gene are SGHRS and YFSETQ. V lost 4 bases to trimming and J lost 8 bases, with 17 bases between them. CDR3 length: 14 residues. Here the CDR3 DNA reads TGCGCCAGCAGCCCAAACGGGGAGTCAGGTACGCAGTATTTT. Its protein product is CASSPNGESGTQYF.

V and J are TRBV7-2 and TRBJ1-2; D uncertain. Trimming took off 2 bases at V and 1 base at J, with 8 bases between the two ends. In germline, CDR1 is SGHTA, CDR2 FQGNSA. This CDR3 contains 14 residues. CDR3 bases: TGTGCCAGCAGCTTATTATGGAGTAACTATGGCTACACCTTC. As protein: CASSLLWSNYGYTF.

The chain links TRBV20-1 to TRBJ2-7, with D tentatively TRBD1 (6 bases). This CDR3 is 16 amino acids long. Trimming pared 0 bases from V and 7 bases from J, leaving 22 bases between. Germline CDR1 reads DFQATT; CDR2 reads SNEGSKA (reference sequence). In DNA, the CDR3 is TGCAGTGCTAGAGAAAAGGGTACAGGGTTTTACAATGAGCAGTACTTC. As protein: CSAREKGTGFYNEQYF.

The chain recombines TRBV5-1 with TRBJ1-1; D gene uncertain. The CDR3 has 16 residues. V dropped 3 bases and J dropped 0 bases, with 15 bases sitting between them. Germline lookup yields CDR1 SGHRS and CDR2 YFSETQ. The CDR3 DNA sequence: TGCGCCAGCAGCTCCCAACGGACGGGAATGAACACTGAAGCTTTCTTT. Translation: CASSSQRTGMNTEAFF.

This clonotype appeared a few times. This chain joins TRBV7-2 and TRBJ2-5, with no clear D. Between the trimmed V and J ends, which lost 1 base and 0 bases, there was a span of 6 bases. This CDR3 contains 14 residues. The germline CDR1 and CDR2 sequences are SGHTA and FQGNSA. This CDR3 is CASSLGSHQETQYF. The CDR3 coding sequence is TGTGCCAGCAGCTTAGGCTCACACCAAGAGACCCAGTACTTC.

This chain links TRBV4-3 with TRBJ1-1; 9 bases line up with TRBD1. The V segment lost 3 bases and the J segment 4 bases; nucleotides outside the gene matches: 3. Germline CDR1 LGHNA, CDR2 YSLEER. This CDR3 has 14 amino acids. CDR3 protein: CASSQTTGGTEAFF. In nucleotides, the CDR3 is TGCGCCAGCAGCCAGACGACAGGGGGCACTGAAGCTTTCTTT.

This chain connects TRBV29-1 to TRBJ2-2, with 8 bases identical to TRBD1. J lost 4 bases, V lost 1 base, and 2 bases had no gene match. The CDR3 contains 14 residues. Germline values: CDR1 SQVTM, CDR2 ANQGSEA. CDR3: CSVEGTGTTGELFF. CDR3 in DNA: TGCAGCGTTGAAGGGACAGGGACCACCGGGGAGCTGTTTTTT.

This clonotype showed up just a few times. The chain has TRBV20-1 and TRBJ2-3, with 12 bases lining up with TRBD1. Germline CDR1 DFQATT, CDR2 SNEGSKA (reference sequence). V lost 6 bases and J lost 3; bases outside the gene matches: 7. The CDR3 consists of 15 residues. CDR3 sequence (DNA): TGCAGTGCAACCGGGACAGGGGGCGAAACAGATACGCAGTATTTT. This translates into CSATGTGGETDTQYF.

This chain connects TRBV27 to TRBJ1-2, with unresolved D. The CDR3 loop spans 13 amino acids. Trimming removed 6 bases from V and 8 bases from J, with 16 bases in between. Per germline, CDR1 MNHEY and CDR2 SMNVEV (reference sequence). The CDR3 protein is CASSLHSREGYTF. The CDR3 DNA follows: TGTGCCAGCAGCCTACACAGTCGGGAAGGCTACACCTTC.